This TCR beta chain was sequenced in a study of T cell repertoires in cytomegalovirus infection (dated by TCRdb to about 2019). Regarding the study in general: Donor HLA type was relevant to the analysis, as public TCR beta signatures indicated carriage of CMV infection together with the matching HLA type.

On the study overall, not on this receptor specifically: Cumulative frequency of public TCR beta family members discriminated carriers of CMV infection plus the relevant HLA type in this cohort and an independent approximately 340-donor cohort. The ex vivo response was dominated by HLA-C-restricted CMV-specific TCR beta clonotypes, and the single most frequent clonotype in two of eight donors was supplied by these HLA-C-restricted clonotypes.

Reads for this sample came from an Illumina HiSeq 1500. In TCRdb, the public reads were trimmed at Q25 with fastp and aligned with MiXCR, with productive beta chains retained. Each entry is one CDR3 protein sequence, shown with its most common DNA and genes. A total of fewer than 200,000 distinct CDR3 sequences appear in this sample, approximately 19% of them only once. The ten most abundant clones make up around 3.1% of the sample. On this clonotype itself: The clone's antigen remains unknown. Base qualities are not provided; no much larger clone lies one nucleotide away.

According to the germline V gene, CDR1 reads SGHTA and CDR2 reads FQGNSA. The CDR3 spans 19 residues, from the cysteine through the phenylalanine. Just CDR3 DNA is preserved here, 57 bases in frame from base 1. V is trimmed back by 5 bases and J by 3 bases, and the junction contains 17 bases that no gene match accounts for. Sequencing was performed on PBMCs. The TCR comes from a human donor in good health (CMV status not recorded). Some clones in this sample may be carry-over from other donors' samples. The V and J segments used are TRBV7-2 and TRBJ2-3, with 10 middle bases fitting TRBD2. The nucleotides are TGTGCCAGCAGCGGTCAGAGCGTTAGCGGGGGGACGAGGACAGATACGCAGTATTTT. Its protein product is CASSGQSVSGGTRTDTQYF.